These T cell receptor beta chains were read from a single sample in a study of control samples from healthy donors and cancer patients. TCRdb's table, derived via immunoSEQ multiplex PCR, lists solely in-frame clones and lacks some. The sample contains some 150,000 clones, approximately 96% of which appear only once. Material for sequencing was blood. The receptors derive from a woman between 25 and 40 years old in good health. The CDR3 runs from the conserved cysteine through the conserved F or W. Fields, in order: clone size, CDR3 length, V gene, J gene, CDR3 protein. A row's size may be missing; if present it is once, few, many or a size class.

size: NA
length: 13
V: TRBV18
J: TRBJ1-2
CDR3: CASSPPGGYGYTF

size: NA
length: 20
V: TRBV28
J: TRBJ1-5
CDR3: CASSLGGVWQQGFSNQPQHF

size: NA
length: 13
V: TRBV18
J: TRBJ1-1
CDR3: CASSPLSGTEAFF

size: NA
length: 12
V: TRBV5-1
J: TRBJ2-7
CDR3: CASSLSRVEQYF

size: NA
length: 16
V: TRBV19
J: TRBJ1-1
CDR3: CASKPPRGTPDTEAFF

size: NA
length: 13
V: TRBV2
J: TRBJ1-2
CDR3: CASSEGFPYGYTF

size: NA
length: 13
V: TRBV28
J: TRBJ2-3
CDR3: CASKGQGTDTQYF

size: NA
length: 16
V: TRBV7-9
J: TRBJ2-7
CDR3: CASSQSTGTDSYEQYF

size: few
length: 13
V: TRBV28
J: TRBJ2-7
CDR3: CASGGTATYEQYF

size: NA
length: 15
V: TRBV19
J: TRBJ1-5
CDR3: CASTSRRQGRQPQHF

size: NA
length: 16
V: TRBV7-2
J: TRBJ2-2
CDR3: CASSLIGGDYTGELFF

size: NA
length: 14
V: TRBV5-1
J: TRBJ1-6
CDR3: CASSFGDRSSPLHF

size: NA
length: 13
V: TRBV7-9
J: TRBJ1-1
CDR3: CASSPVHNTEAFF

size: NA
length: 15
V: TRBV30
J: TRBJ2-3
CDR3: CAWSPLAGDTDTQYF

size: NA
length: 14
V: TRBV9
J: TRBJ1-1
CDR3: CASSEGGVNTEAFF

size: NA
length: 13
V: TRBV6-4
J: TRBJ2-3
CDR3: CASSVTETDTQYF

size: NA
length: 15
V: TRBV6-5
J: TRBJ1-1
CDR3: CASSYSAGLDTEAFF

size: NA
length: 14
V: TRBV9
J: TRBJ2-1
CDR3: CASSHRDWYNEQFF